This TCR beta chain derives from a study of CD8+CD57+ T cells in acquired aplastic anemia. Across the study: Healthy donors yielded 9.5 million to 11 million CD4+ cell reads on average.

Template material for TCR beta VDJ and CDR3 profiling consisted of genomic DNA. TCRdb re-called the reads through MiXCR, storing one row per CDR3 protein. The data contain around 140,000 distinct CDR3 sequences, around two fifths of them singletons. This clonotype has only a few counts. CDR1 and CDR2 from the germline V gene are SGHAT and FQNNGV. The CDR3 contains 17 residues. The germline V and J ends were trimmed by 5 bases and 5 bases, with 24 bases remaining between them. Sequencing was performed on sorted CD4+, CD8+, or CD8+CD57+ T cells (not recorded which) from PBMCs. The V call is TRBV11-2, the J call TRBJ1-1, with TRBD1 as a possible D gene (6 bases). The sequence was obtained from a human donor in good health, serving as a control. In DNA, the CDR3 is TGTGCCAGCAGCCTATCCGGAGGCGGACAGTATTGGACTGAAGCTTTCTTT. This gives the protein CASSLSGGGQYWTEAFF.